Shown below are 17 T cell receptor beta chains from a single sample sequenced in a study of cytomegalovirus exposure and HLA in healthy donors. Use of 60 Vbeta and 13 Jbeta primers characterized the PCR. Using immunoSEQ multiplex PCR, the repertoire was profiled, and TCRdb retains in-frame clones only, with some absent. This repertoire shows fewer than 200,000 clones, approximately 80% found once; its top ten account for about 2.6%. The sequenced sample consisted of PBMCs. These receptors originate from a woman between 35 and 50 years old in good health and CMV-seropositive.

The V gene is TRBV7-9, the J gene TRBJ2-3, with TRBD2 matching 10 bases. Germline V lookup: CDR1 SEHNR, CDR2 FQNEAQ (reference sequence). The CDR3 spans 15 residues. V lost 2 bases, J lost 5 bases, and 4 bases stayed unmatched. The CDR3 is CASSLQRGGLDTQYF. As DNA, the CDR3 is TGTGCCAGCAGCTTACAGCGGGGGGGGTTAGATACGCAGTATTTT.

The genes are TRBV5-4 and TRBJ2-7, with TRBD2 identical over 14 bases. V trimming: 1 base; J trimming: 5 bases; junction bases outside the gene matches: 5. This CDR3 is 16 amino acids long. Germline CDR1 SGHNT, CDR2 YYREEE (reference sequence). For the CDR3, the DNA is TGTGCCAGCAGCTTGACTGGGACTAGCGGGAGCCACGAGCAGTACTTC. Translation gives CASSLTGTSGSHEQYF.

This clone showed up just a few times. The chain employs TRBV5-6 and TRBJ2-5; D perhaps matches TRBD2 (7 bases). Looked up from germline, CDR1 is SGHDT and CDR2 is YYEEEE. This CDR3 spans 13 amino acids. V gave up 5 bases and J gave up 5 bases, with 13 bases separating them. The CDR3 DNA follows: TGTGCCAGCAGTCGGGGGGCCGGTGAGACCCAGTACTTC. Translating it yields CASSRGAGETQYF.

The chain has TRBV7-2 and TRBJ1-3; D possibly corresponds to TRBD1 (5 bases). The V and J ends lost 5 bases and 1 base respectively, with 9 bases between them. Germline V gene sequence: CDR1 SGHTA, CDR2 FQGNSA. This CDR3 spans 14 amino acids. The chain's CDR3 is CASSPGLSGNTIYF. CDR3 nucleotides: TGTGCCAGCAGCCCAGGGTTGTCTGGAAACACCATATATTTT.

V is TRBV18 and J is TRBJ2-6, with 8 bases that match TRBD1. From germline, CDR1 is KGHSH and CDR2 LQKENI. J lost 0 bases, V lost 2 bases, and 3 bases had no gene match. The CDR3 is 17 amino acids. DNA of the CDR3: TGTGCCAGCTCACCAGGGACAGGCCTCTCTGGGGCCAACGTCCTGACTTTC. As protein: CASSPGTGLSGANVLTF.

This clone was observed a few times. J is TRBJ2-3 and V is TRBV7-2, with 10 bases identical to TRBD1. The CDR3 has 14 amino acids. Trimming took 5 bases from V and 5 from J; bases not matched to a gene: 4. Germline CDR1 is SGHTA and CDR2 is FQGNSA. The CDR3 protein is CASSPGQGRDTQYF. Here the CDR3 DNA reads TGTGCCAGCAGCCCGGGACAGGGGAGAGATACGCAGTATTTT. The full variable domain, in which reference TRBV7-2 and TRBJ2-3 provide the parts outside the CDR3, is GAGVSQSPSNKVTEKGKDVELRCDPISGHTALYWYRQSLGQGLEFLIYFQGNSAPDKSGLPSDRFSAERTGGSVSTLTIQRTQQEDSAVYLCASSPGQGRDTQYFGPGTRLTVL.

This clone has only a few counts. V and J are TRBV30 and TRBJ2-7; the D gene is possibly TRBD1 (7 bases). Germline V gene lookup returns CDR1 GTSNPN and CDR2 SVGIG (reference sequence). The ends were cut back, 4 bases at V and 1 base at J, with 14 bases in the middle. CDR3 length equals 14 residues. The CDR3 loop is CAWKGGTASYEQYF. Written as DNA, the CDR3 is TGTGCCTGGAAAGGGGGGACAGCTTCCTACGAGCAGTACTTC. The variable domain in full, with the rest retrieved from reference TRBV30 and TRBJ2-7, is SQTIHQWPATLVQPVGSPLSLECTVEGTSNPNLYWYRQAAGRGLQLLFYSVGIGQISSEVPQNLSASRPQDRQFILSSKKLLLSDSGFYLCAWKGGTASYEQYFGPGTRLTVT.

The chain carries TRBV6-1 and TRBJ2-7; D might be TRBD1 (6 bases). Trimming pared 3 bases from V and 1 base from J, leaving 13 bases between. The CDR3 contains 15 residues. The germline gives CDR1 MNHNS, CDR2 SASEGT. The CDR3, as DNA: TGTGCCAGCAGTGAGGGGGCCCGGAGGTCCTACGAGCAGTACTTC. The encoded protein is CASSEGARRSYEQYF.

The chain uses TRBV7-2 and TRBJ1-4; a weak D match, TRBD1 (6 bases). The CDR3 sequence is 16 residues long. Trimming cost V 1 base and J 7 bases, with 16 bases left between them. Germline V lookup: CDR1 SGHTA, CDR2 FQGNSA. The CDR3 reads CASSLGGGVGGEKLFF. CDR3 in DNA: TGTGCCAGCAGCTTAGGAGGGGGGGTGGGGGGTGAAAAACTGTTTTTT.

In DNA, the CDR3 is TGTGCCAGCAGCCGACGGCTAGCGGGAGCCGATGAGCAGTTCTTC. Its translation: CASSRRLAGADEQFF. The chain employs TRBV5-4 and TRBJ2-1; 10 nucleotides align to TRBD2. The V gene end was trimmed by 4 bases and the J gene end by 8 bases; junction bases not matched to a gene: 9. The CDR3 totals 15 residues. Per the germline V gene, CDR1 is SGHNT and CDR2 is YYREEE (reference sequence).

This chain uses TRBV4-3 with TRBJ2-1, with TRBD2 matching over 11 bases. The V and J ends lost 0 bases and 2 bases, in that order; junction bases with no gene match: 15. Germline loops: CDR1 LGHNA, CDR2 YSLEER. The CDR3 runs 21 residues. CDR3 in DNA: TGCGCCAGCAGCCAAGACCTCTTAACTAGCGGGAGTATCAGGACCTACAATGAGCAGTTCTTC. As protein: CASSQDLLTSGSIRTYNEQFF.

This clone was picked up a small number of times. This chain joins TRBV11-3 and TRBJ1-1, with D hard to call. The germline gives CDR1 SGHNT, CDR2 YENEEA. This CDR3 region has 13 residues. V lost 7 bases and J 0 bases, leaving 9 bases between the germline ends. The DNA for the CDR3 is TGTGCCAGCACCGACCAGGTGAACACTGAAGCTTTCTTT. Encoded protein: CASTDQVNTEAFF.

This clone was seen more than once but under ten times. The V and J genes are TRBV7-7 and TRBJ2-2, with TRBD2 matching over 7 bases. The CDR3 length is 12 residues. V lost 8 bases to trimming and J lost 5 bases; unmatched junction nucleotides: 2. Germline assignment: CDR1 SSHAT and CDR2 FNYEAQ (reference sequence). CDR3 loop: CASGGGTGELFF. In DNA form, the CDR3 reads TGTGCCAGCGGGGGGGGTACCGGGGAGCTGTTTTTT. Full variable domain (remainder filled in from reference TRBV7-7 and TRBJ2-2): GAGVSQSPRYKVTKRGQDVTLRCDPISSHATLYWYQQALGQGPEFLTYFNYEAQPDKSGLPSDRFSAERPEGSISTLTIQRTEQRDSAMYRCASGGGTGELFFGEGSRLTVL.

The V call is TRBV4-3, the J call TRBJ1-1, with unresolved D. V was trimmed by 5 bases and J by 1 base, leaving 14 bases between them. Germline loops: CDR1 LGHNA, CDR2 YSLEER. This CDR3 is 15 amino acids long. The CDR3 region is CASSDGGSSNTEAFF. CDR3 nucleotide sequence: TGCGCCAGCAGCGACGGCGGATCCTCGAACACTGAAGCTTTCTTT.

V gene TRBV7-2 combines with J gene TRBJ1-3; D gene unclear. V dropped 3 bases and J dropped 8 bases, with 8 bases sitting between them. The V gene's germline CDR1 is SGHTA and CDR2 FQGNSA. CDR3 length equals 12 residues. CDR3 loop: CASSFSGDTIYF. In DNA form, the CDR3 reads TGTGCCAGCAGCTTTTCAGGCGACACCATATATTTT.

J is TRBJ2-1 and V is TRBV9; 9 bases fit TRBD2. The CDR3 loop spans 15 amino acids. Germline CDR1 reads SGDLS; CDR2 reads YYNGEE. V gave up 0 bases and J gave up 6 bases; unmatched junction bases: 4. This CDR3 is CASSVDGTSSNEQFF. The CDR3 bases are TGTGCCAGCAGCGTAGATGGGACTAGCAGCAATGAGCAGTTCTTC.

V gene TRBV9 combines with J gene TRBJ2-1, with 7 bases that match TRBD2. This CDR3 region has 16 residues. Germline CDR1 reads SGDLS; CDR2 reads YYNGEE. With 3 bases clipped from V and 0 bases from J, the junction kept 6 bases outside the gene matches. This CDR3 is CASSGETSASYNEQFF. The DNA of the CDR3 is TGTGCCAGCAGCGGAGAAACTAGCGCCTCCTACAATGAGCAGTTCTTC. Drawing the rest from reference TRBV9 and TRBJ2-1, the complete variable domain is DSGVTQTPKHLITATGQRVTLRCSPRSGDLSVYWYQQSLDQGLQFLIQYYNGEERAKGNILERFSAQQFPDLHSELNLSSLELGDSALYFCASSGETSASYNEQFFGPGTRLTVL.